One and the same sample provided the 9 T cell receptor beta chains below, sequenced in a study of shared T cell receptors in the human thymus (dated by TCRdb to the early 2020s). Libraries came from the immunoSEQ multiplex PCR assay. TCRdb retrieved this table from immuneACCESS and kept in-frame rearrangements only. Not all clones are present; in checked studies, unresolved V genes account for under half, and no reason is known for the remainder. This sample lists under 850,000 clones; more than 75% were detected once. The biggest ten clones account for over 0.008% of the sample. The sample also formed part of further work on human thymus T cells.

The sample consisted of thymocytes. These TCRs come from a boy in the first two years of life with a congenital heart defect. Donor details come from another sample of the same person, matched by shared clones.

The chain uses TRBV4-2 and TRBJ1-5; D perhaps matches TRBD1 (6 bases). Germline V gives CDR1 LGHNA, CDR2 YNFKEQ. CDR3 length: 17 residues. V dropped 4 bases and J dropped 0 bases, with 16 bases sitting between them. The CDR3 loop is CASSRAEDRYSNQPQHF. CDR3 nucleotide sequence: TGTGCCAGCAGCCGCGCCGAGGACAGATATAGCAATCAGCCCCAGCATTTT.

V gene TRBV10-3 combines with J gene TRBJ1-2; D is undetermined. The germline V and J ends were trimmed by 3 bases and 0 bases, with 17 bases remaining between them. The V gene's germline CDR1 is ENHRY and CDR2 SYGVKD. CDR3 length: 17 residues. CDR3 amino acids: CAISDPQLTEANYGYTF. CDR3 in DNA: TGTGCCATCAGTGATCCCCAACTTACGGAGGCTAACTATGGCTACACCTTC.

The chain employs TRBV6-5 and TRBJ2-2; TRBD1 matches 8 bases. Looked up from germline, CDR1 is MNHEY and CDR2 is SVGAGI. Trimming at V came to 0 bases and at J to 6 bases, leaving 6 bases not matched to a gene. The CDR3 has 16 residues. The CDR3 bases are TGTGCCAGCAGTTACTCGAGGGACAGGTTGGCCGGGGAGCTGTTTTTT. This encodes CASSYSRDRLAGELFF.

The chain carries TRBV7-2 and TRBJ1-5; a possible D gene is TRBD1 (6 bases). Germline V CDR1 and CDR2: SGHTA, FQGNSA. V dropped 0 bases and J dropped 6 bases, with 9 bases sitting between them. This CDR3 spans 14 amino acids. CDR3 sequence reads: CASSLAGGVQPQHF. The CDR3 coding sequence is TGTGCCAGCAGCTTAGCAGGGGGAGTTCAGCCCCAGCATTTT. The entire variable domain, with the rest obtained from reference TRBV7-2 and TRBJ1-5, is as follows: GAGVSQSPSNKVTEKGKDVELRCDPISGHTALYWYRQSLGQGLEFLIYFQGNSAPDKSGLPSDRFSAERTGGSVSTLTIQRTQQEDSAVYLCASSLAGGVQPQHFGDGTRLSIL.

This chain links TRBV10-3 with TRBJ2-2, with a tentative D call TRBD1 (6 bases). Per the germline V gene, CDR1 is ENHRY and CDR2 is SYGVKD. This CDR3 region has 16 residues. V shed 10 bases and J shed 0 bases, with 18 bases lying between them. The CDR3 nucleotides read TGTGCCACCCGCATGCGACAGGTCACGAACACCGGGGAGCTGTTTTTT. Protein sequence: CATRMRQVTNTGELFF.

Here the CDR3 reads CASNSQNTEAFF. Written as DNA, the CDR3 is TGTGCCAGCAACTCTCAGAACACTGAAGCTTTCTTT. The chain recombines TRBV5-6 with TRBJ1-1, with D unclear. The CDR3 length is 12 residues. Trimming cost V 6 bases and J 1 base, with 7 bases left between them. The germline V gene has CDR1 SGHDT and CDR2 YYEEEE.

The gene calls are TRBV5-4 and TRBJ2-5; D gene uncertain. Between the trimmed V and J ends, which lost 1 base and 6 bases, there was a span of 10 bases. Germline V CDR1 and CDR2: SGHNT, YYREEE (reference sequence). CDR3 length equals 13 residues. The CDR3 loop reads CASSLIDSKTQYF. For the CDR3, the DNA is TGTGCCAGCAGCTTGATCGACTCCAAGACCCAGTACTTC.

The J gene is TRBJ2-3, the V gene TRBV7-3, with D unclear. This CDR3 region has 15 residues. Trimming removed 1 base at V and 3 bases at J, with 11 bases between. Germline V gene sequence: CDR1 SGHTA, CDR2 FQGTGA. In DNA form, the CDR3 reads TGTGCCAGCAGCTTAAGAGGCGGAGAAACAGATACGCAGTATTTT. Translating it yields CASSLRGGETDTQYF. Full variable domain (remainder filled in from reference TRBV7-3 and TRBJ2-3): GAGVSQTPSNKVTEKGKYVELRCDPISGHTALYWYRQSLGQGPEFLIYFQGTGAADDSGLPNDRFFAVRPEGSVSTLKIQRTERGDSAVYLCASSLRGGETDTQYFGPGTRLTVL.

V gene TRBV11-3 combines with J gene TRBJ2-1, with 14 bases aligning to TRBD2. With 5 bases clipped from V and 2 bases from J, the junction kept 8 bases outside the gene matches. The CDR3 length is 18 residues. The V gene's germline CDR1 is SGHNT and CDR2 YENEEA. The DNA for the CDR3 is TGTGCCAGCAGCCCCGGGACTAGCGGGAGAGGGGCCTACAATGAGCAGTTCTTC. Its protein is CASSPGTSGRGAYNEQFF.